This T cell receptor beta chain was documented in a study of CD8 T cells in ankylosing spondylitis. This clonotype was seen at least ten times. TCRdb analysed the 5' RACE reads with MiXCR anew, one entry per CDR3 protein. Among more than 150,000 distinct CDR3 sequences, roughly 13% were seen once, and the ten largest hold 15% to 20%. Sample: blood, either unsorted or a sorted T cell fraction (not recorded which). The sequence was collected from a male donor with ankylosing spondylitis or in good health (not recorded which).

The CDR3 DNA is TGCGCCAGCAGCTTGAGCGACTCCGAGTGGTATTTT. Protein product: CASSLSDSEWYF. The chain couples TRBV5-1 to TRBJ2-3; D is unclear. This CDR3 is built from 12 residues. Trimming removed 1 base from V and 14 bases from J, with 14 bases in between. Germline assignment: CDR1 SGHRS and CDR2 YFSETQ.